These 2 T cell receptor beta chains came from one sample sequenced in a study of graft-versus-host responses after intestinal transplantation. These receptors have no identified antigens. Generated by immunoSEQ multiplex PCR, the TCRdb table keeps only in-frame clones and is missing some. The sample yields about 70,000 clones, 94% seen once. This specimen consisted of unstimulated CD8+ T cells sorted from spleen or lymph node cells, obtained before intestinal transplant. These receptors were taken from a human donor who received an intestinal transplant.

The genes are TRBV27 and TRBJ2-7; 7 bases line up with TRBD2. Germline V gene data show CDR1 as MNHEY and CDR2 as SMNVEV (reference sequence). V gave up 5 bases and J gave up 1 base; unmatched junction bases: 8. This CDR3 comprises 15 residues. CDR3 sequence: CASSPGGYGSYEQYF. In DNA form, the CDR3 reads TGTGCCAGCAGTCCCGGGGGGTATGGTTCCTACGAGCAGTACTTC.

This rearrangement joins TRBV27 to TRBJ1-4; 7 bases are shared with TRBD1. Germline V lookup: CDR1 MNHEY, CDR2 SMNVEV (reference sequence). V lost 5 bases and J lost 5; bases outside the gene matches: 8. The CDR3 runs 15 residues. CDR3 coding DNA: TGTGCCAGCAGTGAACTTGGACAGGCCAATGAAAAACTGTTTTTT. Translating it yields CASSELGQANEKLFF.